Below are 6 T cell receptor beta chains sequenced from a single sample in a study of T cells in Graves' hyperthyroidism and ophthalmopathy. The CDR3 regions of TCR beta were amplified from RNA transcripts. HTBI primers were the set used in a first-round RT-PCR of the TCR CDR3. Via MiXCR, TCRdb re-called the multiplex PCR reads, giving one row per CDR3 protein. In the table there are hundreds of thousands of distinct CDR3 sequences, around 15% of which are singletons. The sequenced material came from blood. Receptors were obtained from a man aged 18 to 30 with Graves' ophthalmopathy.

This clonotype was counted ten times or more. V and J are TRBV6-1 and TRBJ2-7, with TRBD1 matching 8 bases. There are 13 residues in the CDR3. Germline CDR1 reads MNHNS; CDR2 reads SASEGT. V shed 3 bases and J 6 bases; nucleotides not matched to a gene: 4. CDR3 DNA: TGTGCCAGCAGTGAGGGGACAGGACGCGAGCAGTACTTC. Its protein product is CASSEGTGREQYF.

This clonotype was detected ten times or more. The genes are TRBV6-5 and TRBJ2-7; D may be TRBD2 (5 bases). The CDR3 is 14 residues long. V shed 2 bases and J shed 2 bases, with 10 bases lying between them. Germline loops: CDR1 MNHEY, CDR2 SVGAGI. The CDR3 spells CASSYASLAYEQYF. DNA of the CDR3: TGTGCCAGCAGTTACGCTAGCCTTGCCTACGAGCAGTACTTC.

This clonotype was detected ten times or more. V is TRBV30 and J is TRBJ1-5; D ambiguous. Trimming shortened V by 5 bases and J by 7 bases, and 12 bases separated the two germline ends. CDR1 and CDR2 from the germline V gene are GTSNPN and SVGIG (reference sequence). The CDR3 consists of 12 residues. Here the CDR3 DNA reads TGTGCCTGGGGGGTTACGGGGCAGCCCCAGCATTTT. It translates to CAWGVTGQPQHF.

This clonotype was found many times. V gene TRBV18 combines with J gene TRBJ1-5, with D uncertain. The CDR3 runs 13 residues. The ends were cut back, 5 bases at V and 4 bases at J, with 9 bases in the middle. Germline V CDR1 and CDR2: KGHSH, LQKENI. The CDR3 sequence: CASSSGGNQPQHF. CDR3 nucleotide sequence: TGTGCCAGCTCATCGGGCGGAAATCAGCCCCAGCATTTT.

This clonotype was detected a few times. V is TRBV9 and J is TRBJ2-1, with TRBD2 matching 14 bases. The CDR3 contains 18 residues. CDR1 and CDR2 (germline): SGDLS, YYNGEE. Losses at the gene ends were 3 bases for V and 7 bases for J; bases not matched to a gene: 12. The CDR3 DNA reads TGTGCCAGCAGCGGGCCTGGGACTAGCGGGAGCCTGGTTAATGAGCAGTTCTTC. Translation gives CASSGPGTSGSLVNEQFF.

This clonotype was recorded many times. The chain uses TRBV27 and TRBJ1-1; D gene uncertain. Germline CDR1 reads MNHEY; CDR2 reads SMNVEV (reference sequence). The V end was cut by 0 bases, the J end by 3 bases, with 11 bases between. CDR3 length equals 15 residues. DNA for the CDR3: TGTGCCAGCAGTTTATCAGCCGGCGCCTACACTGAAGCTTTCTTT. Translation: CASSLSAGAYTEAFF.